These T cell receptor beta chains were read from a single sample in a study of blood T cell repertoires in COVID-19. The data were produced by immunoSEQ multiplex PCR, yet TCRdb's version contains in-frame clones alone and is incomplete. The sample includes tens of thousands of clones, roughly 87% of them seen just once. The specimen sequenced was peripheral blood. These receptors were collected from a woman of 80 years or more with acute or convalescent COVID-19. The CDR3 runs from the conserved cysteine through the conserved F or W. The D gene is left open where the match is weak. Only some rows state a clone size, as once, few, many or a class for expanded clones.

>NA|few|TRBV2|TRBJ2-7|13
TGTGCCAGCAGTGAGCCAGGGGCCTACGAGCAGTACTTC
CASSEPGAYEQYF
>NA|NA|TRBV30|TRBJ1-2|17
TGTGCCTGGAGTGTACGCCGACCCGGAGGTCCTAACTATGGCTACACCTTC
CAWSVRRPGGPNYGYTF
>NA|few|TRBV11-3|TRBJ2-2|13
TGTGCCAGCAGCGCCGGGACTACCGGGGAGCTGTTTTTT
CASSAGTTGELFF
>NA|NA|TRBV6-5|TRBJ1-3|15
TGTGCCAGCAGTTACACGGGGCGGGGGGGAAACACCATATATTTT
CASSYTGRGGNTIYF
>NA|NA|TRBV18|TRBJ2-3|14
TGTGCCAGCTCACCAGTGTCTAGCACAGATACGCAGTATTTT
CASSPVSSTDTQYF
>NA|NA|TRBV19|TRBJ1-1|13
TGTGCCAGTAGTATTAACAGAAACACTGAAGCTTTCTTT
CASSINRNTEAFF
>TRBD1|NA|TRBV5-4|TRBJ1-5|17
TGTGCCAGCAGTTGGGGACAGGGTTTTTATAGCAATCAGCCCCAGCATTTT
CASSWGQGFYSNQPQHF
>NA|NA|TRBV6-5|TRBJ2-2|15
TGTGCCAGCAGCCAGGGTACCCCGAACACCGGGGAGCTGTTTTTT
CASSQGTPNTGELFF
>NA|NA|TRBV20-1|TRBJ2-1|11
TGCAGTGCTAGTCTGCGGGGTCGTCAGTTCTTC
CSASLRGRQFF
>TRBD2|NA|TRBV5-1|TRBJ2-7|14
TGCGCCAGCAGCTCGATACGGGGGGGCTACGAGCAGTACTTC
CASSSIRGGYEQYF
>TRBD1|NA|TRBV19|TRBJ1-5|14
TGTGCCAGTAGTGGAACAGGGGGAAATCAGCCCCAGCATTTT
CASSGTGGNQPQHF
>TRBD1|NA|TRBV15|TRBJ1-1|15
TGTGCCACCAGCAAATCACAGGGGATGAACACTGAAGCTTTCTTT
CATSKSQGMNTEAFF
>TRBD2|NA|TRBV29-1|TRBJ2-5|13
TGCAGCGTCAGCGGGGGGAACCAAGAGACCCAGTACTTC
CSVSGGNQETQYF
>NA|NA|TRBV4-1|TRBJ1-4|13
TGCGCCAGCAGCCAAACTCCCGGGGAAAAACTGTTTTTT
CASSQTPGEKLFF
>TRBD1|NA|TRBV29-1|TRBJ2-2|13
TGCAGCGTTGAAGAGACAGGGGCCGGGGAGCTGTTTTTT
CSVEETGAGELFF
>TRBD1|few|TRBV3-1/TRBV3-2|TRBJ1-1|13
TGTGCCAGCAGCTACCTGGACAGGGGGAACGCTTTCTTT
CASSYLDRGNAFF
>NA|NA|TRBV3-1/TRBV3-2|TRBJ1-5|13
TGTGCCAGCAGCCTCCAGAGCAATCAGCCCCAGCATTTT
CASSLQSNQPQHF
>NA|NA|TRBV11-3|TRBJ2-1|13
TGTGCCAGCAGCTTAGAGGGGGCGGATGAGCAGTTCTTC
CASSLEGADEQFF
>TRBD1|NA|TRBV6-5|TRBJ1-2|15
TGTGCCAGCAGGACCTGGACAGGGGTTGACTATGGCTACACCTTC
CASRTWTGVDYGYTF
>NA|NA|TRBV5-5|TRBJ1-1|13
TGTGCCAGCAGCCCGACAGGAGACACTGAAGCTTTCTTT
CASSPTGDTEAFF
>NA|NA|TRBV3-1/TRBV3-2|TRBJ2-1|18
TGTGCCAGCAGCCGGTCCCCCTCCGGGACTCCCTCCTACAATGAGCAGTTCTTC
CASSRSPSGTPSYNEQFF
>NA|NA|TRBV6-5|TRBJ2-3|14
TGTGCCAGCAGTACCCCCGTGCGGGCAGATACGCAGTATTTT
CASSTPVRADTQYF
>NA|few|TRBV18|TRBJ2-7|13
TGTGCCAGCTCACCACCGCCGGGGAACGAGCAGTACTTC
CASSPPPGNEQYF
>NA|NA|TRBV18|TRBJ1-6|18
TGTGCCAGCTCACCCATTCCGCGGCCAAGCTCCTATAATTCACCCCTCCACTTT
CASSPIPRPSSYNSPLHF
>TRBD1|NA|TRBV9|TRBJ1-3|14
TGTGCCAGCAGACGGACAGGGCACGGAAACACCATATATTTT
CASRRTGHGNTIYF
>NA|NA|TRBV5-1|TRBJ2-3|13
TGCGCCAGCAGCTTAGGGAGGACAGATACGCAGTATTTT
CASSLGRTDTQYF
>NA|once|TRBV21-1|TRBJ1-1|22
TGTGCCAGCAGCATAATCACTAGATCCAGGAGGGACAGGGTCTTGAATAACACTGAAGCTTTCTTT
CASSIITRSRRDRVLNNTEAFF
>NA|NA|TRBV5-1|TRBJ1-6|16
TGCGCCAGCAGCCAAGGATTCGGGCAGGGTAATTCACCCCTCCACTTT
CASSQGFGQGNSPLHF
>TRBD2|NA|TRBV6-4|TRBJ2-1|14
TGTGCCAGCAGAGGACTAGCGGGGGACAATGAGCAGTTCTTC
CASRGLAGDNEQFF
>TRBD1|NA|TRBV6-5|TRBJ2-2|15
TGTGCCAGCATACGGGACAGGGTTGATACCGGGGAGCTGTTTTTT
CASIRDRVDTGELFF
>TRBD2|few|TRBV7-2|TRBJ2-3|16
TGTGCCAGCAGCTGGGGGACTAGCGGACTGAGGGATACGCAGTATTTT
CASSWGTSGLRDTQYF
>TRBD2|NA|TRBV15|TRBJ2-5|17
TGTGCCACCAGCAGAGATTGGGCGGGGGGGCCGGAGGAGACCCAGTACTTC
CATSRDWAGGPEETQYF
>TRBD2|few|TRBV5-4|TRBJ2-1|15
TGTGCCAGCAGCCCCCAGCGGGGGGGATACAATGAGCAGTTCTTC
CASSPQRGGYNEQFF
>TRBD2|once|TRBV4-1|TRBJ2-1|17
TGCGCCAGCAGCCACCCCCTACTAGCGGGGGTATACAATGAGCAGTTCTTC
CASSHPLLAGVYNEQFF